This TCR beta chain is drawn from a study of resident and recirculating memory T cells in vitiligo. Germline CDR1 is MGHRA and CDR2 is YSYEKL. CDR3 length: 16 residues. Losses at the gene ends were 4 bases for V and 3 bases for J; bases not matched to a gene: 9. Produced via immunoSEQ multiplex PCR; TCRdb's table is partial and in-frame only. The sample includes 72,000 or so clones, about 91% of them seen just once. This receptor was obtained from a male donor with vitiligo. This chain connects TRBV4-1 to TRBJ1-3, with 7 bases lining up with TRBD1. Material for sequencing was blood. The DNA of the CDR3 is TGCGCCAGCAGCCCTGGCTCCGGGACAGTTGGAAACACCATATATTTT. This translates into CASSPGSGTVGNTIYF.